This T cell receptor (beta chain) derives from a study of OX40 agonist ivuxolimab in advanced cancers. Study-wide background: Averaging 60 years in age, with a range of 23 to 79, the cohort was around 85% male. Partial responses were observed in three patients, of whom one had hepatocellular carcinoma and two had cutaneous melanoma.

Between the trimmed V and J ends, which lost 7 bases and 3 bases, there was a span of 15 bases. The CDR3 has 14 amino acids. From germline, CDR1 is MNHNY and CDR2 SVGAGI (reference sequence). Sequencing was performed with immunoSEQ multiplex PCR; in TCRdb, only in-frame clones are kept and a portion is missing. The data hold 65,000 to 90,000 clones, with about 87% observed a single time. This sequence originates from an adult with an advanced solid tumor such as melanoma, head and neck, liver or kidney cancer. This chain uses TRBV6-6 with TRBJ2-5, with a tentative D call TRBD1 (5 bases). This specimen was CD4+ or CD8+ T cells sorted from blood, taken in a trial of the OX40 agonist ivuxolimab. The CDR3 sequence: CASTPSLTEETQYF. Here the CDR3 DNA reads TGTGCCAGCACCCCATCTCTGACAGAAGAGACCCAGTACTTC.